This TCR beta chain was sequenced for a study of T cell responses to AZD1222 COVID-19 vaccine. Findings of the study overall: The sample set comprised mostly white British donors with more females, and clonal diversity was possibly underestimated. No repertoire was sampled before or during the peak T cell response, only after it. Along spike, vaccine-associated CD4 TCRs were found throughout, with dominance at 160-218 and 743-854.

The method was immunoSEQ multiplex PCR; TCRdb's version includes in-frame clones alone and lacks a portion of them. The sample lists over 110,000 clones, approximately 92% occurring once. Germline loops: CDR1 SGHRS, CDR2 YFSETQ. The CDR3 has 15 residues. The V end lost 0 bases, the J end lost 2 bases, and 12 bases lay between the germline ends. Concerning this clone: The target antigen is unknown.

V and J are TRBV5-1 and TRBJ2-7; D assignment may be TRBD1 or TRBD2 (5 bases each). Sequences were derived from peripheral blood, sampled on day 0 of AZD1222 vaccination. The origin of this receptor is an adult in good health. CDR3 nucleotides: TGCGCCAGCAGCTTGGGAAGGGACGGCCCCTACGAGCAGTACTTC. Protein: CASSLGRDGPYEQYF.